This TCR beta chain was obtained from a study of T cells after somatic rescue of genetic block. Here immunoSEQ multiplex PCR was the method, and the copy in TCRdb shows in-frame clones only, minus some. Of 85,000 to 90,000 clones in the sample, more than 80% are singletons; the top ten hold under 2%. The germline V and J ends were trimmed by 0 bases and 3 bases, with 12 bases remaining between them. The germline V gene encodes CDR1 SEHNR and CDR2 FQNEAQ (reference sequence). This CDR3 contains 16 residues. The TCR comes from a woman between 18 and 29 years old. The chain combines TRBV7-9 with TRBJ1-5; unclear D gene. Input material: peripheral blood mononuclear cells (PBMCs). The CDR3 loop reads CASSLASSGNNQPQHF. The DNA of the CDR3 is TGTGCCAGCAGCTTAGCTAGCTCCGGGAACAATCAGCCCCAGCATTTT.